The 14 T cell receptor beta chains below all came from one sample that was sequenced in a study of graft-versus-host responses after intestinal transplantation. Only in-frame clones appear in the TCRdb table, and some are missing; sequencing was by immunoSEQ multiplex PCR. This table holds around 84,000 clones, 80% to 85% found once. Their antigens are not known. This specimen consisted of unstimulated CD8+ T cells sorted from spleen or lymph node cells, obtained before intestinal transplant. The receptors were gathered from a human donor who received an intestinal transplant.

The gene calls are TRBV13 and TRBJ2-1; the match to TRBD2 covers 9 bases. Germline V gives CDR1 PRHDT, CDR2 FYEKMQ (reference sequence). The V segment lost 5 bases and the J segment 8 bases; nucleotides outside the gene matches: 13. There are 16 residues in the CDR3. CDR3 loop: CASSLRRLAGKDEQFF. CDR3 nucleotides: TGTGCCAGCAGCCTACGTCGCCTAGCGGGAAAGGATGAGCAGTTCTTC.

The rearrangement joins TRBV4-1 to TRBJ2-5; D remains unclear. The CDR3 has 15 residues. CDR1 and CDR2 from the germline V gene are MGHRA and YSYEKL. Trimming shortened V by 0 bases and J by 2 bases, and 10 bases separated the two germline ends. Written as DNA, the CDR3 is TGCGCCAGCAGCCAAGATGCCAGCCCGCAAGAGACCCAGTACTTC. Translation gives CASSQDASPQETQYF.

The chain combines TRBV9 with TRBJ1-2, with D unresolved. Germline CDR1 and CDR2: SGDLS and YYNGEE. This CDR3 comprises 12 residues. The V gene lost 4 bases and the J gene lost 2 bases, with 6 bases spanning the gap. The CDR3 DNA follows: TGTGCCAGCAGCCCCCCGAACTATGGCTACACCTTC. Translating it yields CASSPPNYGYTF.

J is TRBJ2-5 and V is TRBV6-8; TRBD1 aligns across 8 bases. The V gene end was trimmed by 5 bases and the J gene end by 5 bases; junction bases not matched to a gene: 4. Germline CDR1 and CDR2: MNHGY and SAAAGT. This CDR3 spans 13 amino acids. The CDR3, as DNA: TGTGCCAGCAGTGACAGGGGACGGGAGACCCAGTACTTC. Translation: CASSDRGRETQYF.

This chain uses TRBV2 with TRBJ1-3; TRBD1 matches at 9 bases. Germline CDR1 and CDR2: SNHLY and FYNNEI. V gave up 1 base and J gave up 4 bases; unmatched junction bases: 8. The CDR3 totals 17 residues. The CDR3 DNA follows: TGTGCCAGCAGTGAAGTGACGGGGACAGGGAGAGGAAACACCATATATTTT. Its translation: CASSEVTGTGRGNTIYF.

This clone has more than one count but fewer than ten. This chain connects TRBV19 to TRBJ2-7; D is possibly TRBD2 (6 bases). V shed 5 bases and J shed 3 bases, with 8 bases lying between them. Germline V gives CDR1 LNHDA, CDR2 SQIVND (reference sequence). The CDR3 runs to 12 residues. The CDR3 region has the DNA TGTGCCAGTAGTCCCGGGGGCTACGAGCAGTACTTC. Translating gives CASSPGGYEQYF. Based on the CDR3 plus reference TRBV19 and TRBJ2-7, the full variable domain is DGGITQSPKYLFRKEGQNVTLSCEQNLNHDAMYWYRQDPGQGLRLIYYSQIVNDFQKGDIAEGYSVSREKKESFPLTVTSAQKNPTAFYLCASSPGGYEQYFGPGTRLTVT.

The chain uses TRBV5-8 and TRBJ1-3, with a tentative D call TRBD1 (5 bases). CDR1 and CDR2 (germline): SGHTS, YDEGEE. The CDR3 has 15 amino acids. V lost 3 bases, J lost 0 bases, and 10 bases lay in between. The CDR3 sequence is CASSYRGSSGNTIYF. In DNA form, the CDR3 reads TGTGCCAGCAGCTACCGGGGCAGCTCTGGAAACACCATATATTTT.

This chain uses TRBV9 with TRBJ2-3; 11 bases fit TRBD2. Germline V lookup: CDR1 SGDLS, CDR2 YYNGEE. The V segment lost 4 bases and the J segment 2 bases; nucleotides outside the gene matches: 6. This CDR3 comprises 16 residues. CDR3 sequence (DNA): TGTGCCAGCAGCCTTTTAGCGGGAGGGGTCACAGATACGCAGTATTTT. As protein: CASSLLAGGVTDTQYF.

This clone has just a few counts. The chain recombines TRBV6-1 with TRBJ2-3; 7 bases fit TRBD1. The length of the CDR3 is 15 residues. V lost 8 bases, J lost 1 base, and 9 bases stayed unmatched. Germline lookup yields CDR1 MNHNS and CDR2 SASEGT. For the CDR3, the DNA is TGTGCCAGCCGAGGAAGGGGGCGCCGCACAGATACGCAGTATTTT. This sequence encodes CASRGRGRRTDTQYF.

CDR3 coding DNA: TGTGCCTGGAGTGTATGGGGTGGAGCGGATGAAAAACTGTTTTTT. Protein: CAWSVWGGADEKLFF. This chain joins TRBV30 and TRBJ1-4; the D is unclear. This CDR3 comprises 15 residues. V lost 0 bases to trimming and J lost 6 bases, with 14 bases between them. The germline gives CDR1 GTSNPN, CDR2 SVGIG (reference sequence).

The chain joins TRBV5-6 to TRBJ1-1, with D perhaps matching TRBD1 (6 bases). The CDR3 is 14 amino acids. The germline V and J ends were trimmed by 4 bases and 2 bases, with 12 bases remaining between them. The V gene's germline CDR1 is SGHDT and CDR2 YYEEEE. CDR3 protein: CASSLGHTNTEAFF. The CDR3 DNA is TGTGCCAGCAGCCTGGGACATACAAACACTGAAGCTTTCTTT.

The V gene is TRBV7-2, the J gene TRBJ2-1; 9 nucleotides agree with TRBD2. The germline gives CDR1 SGHTA, CDR2 FQGNSA. Trimming at V came to 5 bases and at J to 0 bases, leaving 5 bases not matched to a gene. This CDR3 comprises 16 residues. CDR3 nucleotides: TGTGCCAGCAGCCTTAGCGGGAGCGCCTCCTACAATGAGCAGTTCTTC. As protein: CASSLSGSASYNEQFF. Filled out from reference TRBV7-2 and TRBJ2-1, the complete variable domain reads GAGVSQSPSNKVTEKGKDVELRCDPISGHTALYWYRQSLGQGLEFLIYFQGNSAPDKSGLPSDRFSAERTGGSVSTLTIQRTQQEDSAVYLCASSLSGSASYNEQFFGPGTRLTVL.

J is TRBJ2-2 and V is TRBV4-2; the match to TRBD1 covers 10 bases. The length of the CDR3 is 18 residues. Germline CDR1 LGHNA, CDR2 YNFKEQ. V dropped 0 bases and J dropped 1; count of bases not matched to a gene: 5. The CDR3: CASSQEGTGDMNTGELFF. The CDR3, as DNA: TGTGCCAGCAGCCAAGAAGGGACAGGGGATATGAACACCGGGGAGCTGTTTTTT.

This chain uses TRBV19 with TRBJ1-4; D is undetermined. The CDR3 consists of 14 residues. The germline V and J ends were trimmed by 6 bases and 0 bases, with 8 bases remaining between them. Germline CDR1 LNHDA, CDR2 SQIVND (reference sequence). The CDR3 DNA follows: TGTGCCAGTAGCCCCAGAACAACTAATGAAAAACTGTTTTTT. Encoded protein: CASSPRTTNEKLFF.